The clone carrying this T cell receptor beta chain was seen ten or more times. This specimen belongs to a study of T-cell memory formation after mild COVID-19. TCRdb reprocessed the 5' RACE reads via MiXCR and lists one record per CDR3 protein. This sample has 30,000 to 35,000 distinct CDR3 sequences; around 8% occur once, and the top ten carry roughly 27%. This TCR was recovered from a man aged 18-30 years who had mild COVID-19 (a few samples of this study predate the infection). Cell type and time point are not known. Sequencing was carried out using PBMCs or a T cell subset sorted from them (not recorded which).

The CDR3 nucleotides read TGCGCCAGCGGTACGGGCACCCAAGAGACCCAGTACTTC. Translated: CASGTGTQETQYF. The chain recombines TRBV5-1 with TRBJ2-5, with D unresolved. The CDR3 is 13 residues long. The V gene lost 7 bases and the J gene lost 1 base, with 11 bases spanning the gap. The germline gives CDR1 SGHRS, CDR2 YFSETQ.